This is a list of T cell receptor beta chains from one sample in a study of T cells in Graves' hyperthyroidism and ophthalmopathy. TCRdb re-derived calls from the multiplex PCR reads in MiXCR, one entry per CDR3 protein. The sample has hundreds of thousands of distinct CDR3 sequences, around 38% seen once. Sequencing input: blood. These TCRs come from a man between 18 and 29 years old with Graves' hyperthyroidism. The conserved cysteine and the conserved F or W are not part of the CDR3 here. Each record gives: J gene, D gene, V gene, CDR3 protein. D genes are given only for firm matches.

j_gene: TRBJ2-7
d_gene: TRBD2
v_gene: TRBV7-6
CDR3aa: ASSSRLAGVDEQY

j_gene: TRBJ1-4
d_gene: NA
v_gene: TRBV15
CDR3aa: AARRSGANEKLF

j_gene: TRBJ1-2
d_gene: NA
v_gene: TRBV7-9
CDR3aa: ASSHGGDVYGYT

j_gene: TRBJ1-1
d_gene: NA
v_gene: TRBV10-2
CDR3aa: ASSDQWIGIPEAF

j_gene: TRBJ1-1
d_gene: NA
v_gene: TRBV20-1
CDR3aa: SARMDPEDTEAF

j_gene: TRBJ1-1
d_gene: NA
v_gene: TRBV9
CDR3aa: ASSVTPSTEAF

j_gene: TRBJ1-2
d_gene: TRBD1
v_gene: TRBV19
CDR3aa: ASSDRGSDGYT

j_gene: TRBJ1-1
d_gene: NA
v_gene: TRBV23-1
CDR3aa: ASSLSRDWRTEAF

j_gene: TRBJ2-2
d_gene: NA
v_gene: TRBV6-5
CDR3aa: ASSSWANTGELF

j_gene: TRBJ2-2
d_gene: TRBD1
v_gene: TRBV9
CDR3aa: AGSPGQGVTGELF

j_gene: TRBJ1-1
d_gene: NA
v_gene: TRBV12-3/TRBV12-4
CDR3aa: ASTSLGRWNTEAF